The clone carrying this TCR beta chain was observed a single time. This sample is drawn from a study of blood T cell repertoires in COVID-19. At the level of the study: Collection of acute and convalescent COVID-19 samples took place in the United States, Italy and Spain. Sample material is recorded as cDNA or gDNA derived from T cells, B-cell-depleted T cells, or PBMCs.

The CDR3 extends over 14 amino acids. V lost 2 bases to trimming and J lost 4 bases; unmatched junction nucleotides: 4. The germline gives CDR1 LGHDT, CDR2 YNNKEL (reference sequence). In the original processing: Reference gene primer amplification gave estimated nucleated cell counts. Here immunoSEQ multiplex PCR was the method, and the copy in TCRdb shows in-frame clones only, minus some. V and J calls and clone size are copied from that table; D and trimming were computed from the DNA. The sample consists of under 250,000 clones, 80% of them appearing once. The sample was peripheral blood. The sequence came from a human donor in a cohort sampled during active COVID-19. The chain has TRBV3-1 (or the pseudogene TRBV3-2) and TRBJ1-1; 7 bases agree with TRBD1. The CDR3 here is CASSQTTGVTEAFF. In DNA, the CDR3 is TGTGCCAGCAGCCAAACAACAGGGGTCACTGAAGCTTTCTTT.